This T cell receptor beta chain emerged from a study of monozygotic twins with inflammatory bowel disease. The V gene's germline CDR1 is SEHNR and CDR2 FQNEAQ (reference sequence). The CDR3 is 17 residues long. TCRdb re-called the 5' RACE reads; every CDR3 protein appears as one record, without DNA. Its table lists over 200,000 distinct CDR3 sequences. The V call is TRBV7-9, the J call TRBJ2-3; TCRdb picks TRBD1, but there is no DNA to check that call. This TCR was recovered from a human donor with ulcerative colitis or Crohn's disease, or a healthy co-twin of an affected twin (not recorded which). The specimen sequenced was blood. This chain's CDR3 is CASSSRGGDTRTDTQYF.